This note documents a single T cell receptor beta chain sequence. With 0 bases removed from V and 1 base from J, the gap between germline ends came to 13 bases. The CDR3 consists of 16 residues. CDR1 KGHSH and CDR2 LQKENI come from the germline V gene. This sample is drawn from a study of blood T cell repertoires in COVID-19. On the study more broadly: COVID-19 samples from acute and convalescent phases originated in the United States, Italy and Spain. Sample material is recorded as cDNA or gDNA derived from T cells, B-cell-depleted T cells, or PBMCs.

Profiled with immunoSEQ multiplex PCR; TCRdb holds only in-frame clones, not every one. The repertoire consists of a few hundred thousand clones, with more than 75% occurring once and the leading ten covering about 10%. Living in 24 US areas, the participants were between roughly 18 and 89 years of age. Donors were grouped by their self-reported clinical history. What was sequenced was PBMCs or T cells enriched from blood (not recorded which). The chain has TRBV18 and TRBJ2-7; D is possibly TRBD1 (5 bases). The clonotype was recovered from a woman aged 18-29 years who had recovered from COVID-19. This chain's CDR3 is CASSPPQESSSYEQYF. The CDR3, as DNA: TGTGCCAGCTCACCACCACAGGAATCGTCTTCCTACGAGCAGTACTTC.